These 14 T cell receptor beta chains share one sample of origin, sequenced in a study of blood T cell repertoires in COVID-19. Data came from immunoSEQ multiplex PCR; TCRdb stores just in-frame clones and leaves some out. The repertoire holds roughly 56,000 clones, with more than 80% as singletons. The sequenced sample consisted of peripheral blood. These receptors originate from a human donor in a cohort sampled during active COVID-19.

The chain uses TRBV7-8 and TRBJ2-7; D might be TRBD1 (6 bases). This CDR3 region has 17 residues. The germline V gene encodes CDR1 SGHVS and CDR2 FQNEAQ. The V and J ends lost 5 bases and 0 bases respectively, with 20 bases between them. CDR3 sequence reads: CASSEDPTGITSYEQYF. CDR3 sequence (DNA): TGTGCCAGCAGCGAAGACCCGACAGGCATAACCTCCTACGAGCAGTACTTC.

This sequence joins TRBV9 and TRBJ1-6; perhaps TRBD1 as D (6 bases). V lost 3 bases to trimming and J lost 7 bases, with 11 bases between them. CDR1 and CDR2 from the germline V gene are SGDLS and YYNGEE. This CDR3 is 14 amino acids long. In DNA, the CDR3 is TGTGCCAGCAGCGCCGGGACATTGAATTCACCCCTCCACTTT. This gives the protein CASSAGTLNSPLHF.

The chain uses TRBV2 and TRBJ1-2, with 10 bases that match TRBD1. Unmatched junction bases numbered 13, after V lost 10 bases and J lost 8 bases. Germline-derived CDR1 and CDR2 are SNHLY and FYNNEI. The CDR3 totals 14 residues. The CDR3 region is CAISRTGGRWGYTF. The DNA for the CDR3 is TGTGCCATTTCTAGGACAGGGGGGAGATGGGGCTACACCTTC.

This clone was counted a single time. The genes are TRBV24-1 and TRBJ2-3; tentative D call: TRBD1 (5 bases). The CDR3 is 14 residues long. Trimming stripped 4 bases from V and 5 bases from J, with 12 bases between. Germline V gene sequence: CDR1 KGHDR, CDR2 SFDVKD. CDR3 in DNA: TGTGCCACCAGTGACCATCGTGACAGAGATACGCAGTATTTT. It encodes CATSDHRDRDTQYF.

To note about this clone: Because the CDR3's place on the DNA is in doubt, the DNA is left out and the CDR3 is given as listed by TCRdb. CDR3 loop: CASILDRGYEQYF. The V gene is TRBV6-6, the J gene TRBJ2-7; TRBD1, the table's D call, lacks a check against the DNA. Germline V gene data show CDR1 as MNHNY and CDR2 as SVGAGI (reference sequence). The CDR3 is 13 amino acids in total, end residues counted.

This chain connects TRBV15 to TRBJ2-5, with 14 bases fitting TRBD2. Germline CDR1 is LNHNV and CDR2 is YYDKDF (reference sequence). CDR3 length: 17 amino acids. V shed 5 bases and J 1 base; nucleotides not matched to a gene: 6. This CDR3 reads CATSGGLAGAFQETQYF. Here the CDR3 DNA reads TGTGCCACCAGCGGGGGACTAGCGGGGGCCTTCCAAGAGACCCAGTACTTC.

The chain carries TRBV27 and TRBJ2-6, with 8 bases lining up with TRBD1. The V gene's germline CDR1 is MNHEY and CDR2 SMNVEV (reference sequence). The CDR3 is 17 residues long. Trimming took 5 bases from V and 4 from J; bases not matched to a gene: 10. The CDR3 DNA follows: TGTGCCAGCAGTCCCCGGACAGGGTACATAGGGGCCAACGTCCTGACTTTC. It codes for CASSPRTGYIGANVLTF.

The J gene is TRBJ1-4, the V gene TRBV5-4; a weak D match, TRBD1 (5 bases). The CDR3 extends over 14 amino acids. Germline V gives CDR1 SGHNT, CDR2 YYREEE (reference sequence). Trimming shortened V by 0 bases and J by 3 bases, and 6 bases separated the two germline ends. CDR3 nucleotide sequence: TGTGCCAGCAGCTTGGACAGGTCTAATGAAAAACTGTTTTTT. Translation gives CASSLDRSNEKLFF.

V usage is TRBV7-3 and J usage is TRBJ2-1; D may be TRBD2 (5 bases). Trimming stripped 3 bases from V and 6 bases from J, with 12 bases between. CDR3 length: 14 residues. Germline CDR1 SGHTA, CDR2 FQGTGA. The CDR3 region has the DNA TGTGCCAGCAGCTTCGGGGTTGTTGGCAATGAGCAGTTCTTC. Translating it yields CASSFGVVGNEQFF.

This sequence joins TRBV9 and TRBJ2-7; 8 nucleotides agree with TRBD2. The CDR3 runs to 15 residues. Germline V gene data show CDR1 as SGDLS and CDR2 as YYNGEE. The V and J ends lost 0 bases and 2 bases, in that order; junction bases with no gene match: 4. CDR3 sequence: CASSVAAGGPYEQYF. CDR3 nucleotide sequence: TGTGCCAGCAGCGTAGCGGCGGGGGGCCCCTACGAGCAGTACTTC.

The J gene is TRBJ2-5, the V gene TRBV6-2 or TRBV6-3, with a weak D call TRBD1 (6 bases). V was shortened by 5 bases and J by 2 bases, with 12 bases between the two germline ends. Germline V gene data show CDR1 as MNHEY and CDR2 as SVGEGT. This CDR3 spans 14 amino acids. The chain's CDR3 is CASSPTGLQETQYF. Here the CDR3 DNA reads TGTGCCAGCAGTCCCACAGGGTTGCAAGAGACCCAGTACTTC.

The chain links TRBV6-6 to TRBJ2-1; 12 nucleotides line up with TRBD2. The ends lost 5 bases at V and 9 bases at J; junction bases unmatched: 17. The CDR3 covers 18 residues. Germline CDR1 is MNHNY and CDR2 is SVGAGI (reference sequence). The CDR3 is CASSPTLLLAGGPSEQFF. The CDR3 nucleotides read TGTGCCAGCAGTCCAACCCTTCTCCTAGCGGGGGGGCCGAGTGAGCAGTTCTTC.

This chain connects TRBV7-2 to TRBJ2-7; the D gene is possibly TRBD1 (6 bases). CDR3 length equals 15 residues. V was trimmed by 0 bases and J by 9 bases, leaving 18 bases between them. CDR1 and CDR2 from the germline V gene are SGHTA and FQGNSA. CDR3 in amino acids: CASSLALTGMGMQYF. The DNA of the CDR3 is TGTGCCAGCAGCTTAGCCTTAACAGGGATGGGGATGCAGTACTTC.

CDR3: CASSPGQNQPQHF. The CDR3 DNA sequence: TGTGCCAGTAGCCCTGGGCAAAATCAGCCCCAGCATTTT. The chain couples TRBV19 to TRBJ1-5; the D is unclear. Trimming shortened V by 6 bases and J by 4 bases, and 10 bases separated the two germline ends. The CDR3 has 13 residues. Germline V lookup: CDR1 LNHDA, CDR2 SQIVND (reference sequence).